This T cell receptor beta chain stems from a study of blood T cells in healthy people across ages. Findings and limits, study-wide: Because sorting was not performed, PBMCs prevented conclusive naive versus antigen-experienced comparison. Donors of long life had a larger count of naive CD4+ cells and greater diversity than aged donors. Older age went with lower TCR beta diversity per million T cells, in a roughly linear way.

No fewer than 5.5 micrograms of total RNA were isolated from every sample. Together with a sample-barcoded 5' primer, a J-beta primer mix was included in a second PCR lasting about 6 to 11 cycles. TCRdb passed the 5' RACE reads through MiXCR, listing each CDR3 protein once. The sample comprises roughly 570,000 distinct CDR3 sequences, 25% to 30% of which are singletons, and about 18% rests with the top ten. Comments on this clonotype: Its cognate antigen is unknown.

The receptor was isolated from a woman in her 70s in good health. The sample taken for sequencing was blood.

In DNA form, the CDR3 reads TGTGCCGGCACTCTGGACGGGTACAATGAGCAGTTCTTC. Its protein product is CAGTLDGYNEQFF. The J gene is TRBJ2-1, the V gene TRBV6-2 or TRBV6-3, with no clear D. The CDR3 loop spans 13 amino acids. V shed 11 bases and J shed 4 bases, with 15 bases lying between them. CDR1 and CDR2 from the germline V gene are MNHEY and SVGEGT.